This T cell receptor beta chain comes out of a study of blood T cell repertoires in COVID-19. The overall study: Acute and convalescent COVID-19 samples came from the United States, Italy and Spain.

As handled by the study authors: Amplified reference gene primers provided the basis for estimating nucleated cell counts. Produced via immunoSEQ multiplex PCR; TCRdb's table is partial and in-frame only. The DNA was the basis for D and trimming; V, J and clone size are from that table. This sample yields around 47,000 clones, of which around 80% are seen a single time; roughly 42% belongs to the top ten. The germline gives CDR1 SGHDN, CDR2 FVKESK. The CDR3 consists of 18 residues. V was clipped by 0 bases and J by 0 bases; unmatched bases: 10. This TCR was sampled from a human donor in a cohort sampled during active COVID-19. Source material: peripheral blood. The chain is built from TRBV14 and TRBJ1-1; 7 bases match TRBD1. CDR3 sequence reads: CASSQDIDGTDMNTEAFF. The CDR3 DNA follows: TGTGCCAGCAGCCAAGATATAGATGGGACAGACATGAACACTGAAGCTTTCTTT. The variable domain in full, completed from reference TRBV14 and TRBJ1-1, reads EAGVTQFPSHSVIEKGQTVTLRCDPISGHDNLYWYRRVMGKEIKFLLHFVKESKQDESGMPNNRFLAERTGGTYSTLKVQPAELEDSGVYFCASSQDIDGTDMNTEAFFGQGTRLTVV.